The 27 T cell receptor beta chains presented below share a single source sample, sequenced in a study of blood T cell repertoires in COVID-19. Measured with immunoSEQ multiplex PCR; TCRdb has only the in-frame clones, and not every one. This sample has around 300,000 clones; about four fifths occur once, and the top ten carry 8% to 9.5%. The sample comprised peripheral blood. The receptors derive from a woman aged 45 to 65 who had recovered from COVID-19.

This sequence joins TRBV2 and TRBJ1-1, with D possibly being TRBD1 (6 bases). The CDR3 consists of 14 residues. Germline V gene sequence: CDR1 SNHLY, CDR2 FYNNEI. Trimming pared 3 bases from V and 2 bases from J, leaving 10 bases between. This CDR3 reads CASSEQGINTEAFF. In DNA form, the CDR3 reads TGTGCCAGCAGTGAGCAGGGGATAAACACTGAAGCTTTCTTT.

The CDR3 loop is CASSPVGQGTEKLFF. CDR3 DNA: TGCGCCAGCAGCCCAGTGGGACAGGGCACTGAAAAACTGTTTTTT. This chain uses TRBV4-1 with TRBJ1-4, with 9 positions matching TRBD1. The CDR3 runs 15 residues. Germline CDR1 and CDR2: MGHRA and YSYEKL. J lost 7 bases, V lost 4 bases, and 7 bases had no gene match.

The chain recombines TRBV5-1 with TRBJ2-7; 7 bases map to TRBD2. V trimming: 0 bases; J trimming: 0 bases; junction bases outside the gene matches: 9. The CDR3 has 17 residues. Germline assignment: CDR1 SGHRS and CDR2 YFSETQ. This CDR3 is CASSLASGGFLSYEQYF. The DNA of the CDR3 is TGCGCCAGCAGCTTGGCCTCGGGGGGATTTCTCTCCTACGAGCAGTACTTC.

V and J are TRBV5-4 and TRBJ2-5; the D gene is possibly TRBD2 (6 bases). Germline V gene data show CDR1 as SGHNT and CDR2 as YYREEE (reference sequence). Trimming took 5 bases from V and 1 from J, leaving 12 bases between them. This CDR3 is 14 amino acids long. In nucleotides, the CDR3 is TGTGCCAGCAGTACGGCGGGGAGCCAAGAGACCCAGTACTTC. It is translated as CASSTAGSQETQYF.

V gene TRBV7-2 combines with J gene TRBJ1-3; D is possibly TRBD1 (5 bases). Germline V lookup: CDR1 SGHTA, CDR2 FQGNSA. V gave up 4 bases and J gave up 2 bases, with 21 bases separating them. This CDR3 region has 18 residues. CDR3 region: CASSSLPVAGTTGNTIYF. DNA of the CDR3: TGTGCCAGCAGCTCGTTACCGGTTGCCGGGACTACTGGAAACACCATATATTTT.

Regarding this clone: A read error may produce the germline difference seen at one junction end. The chain recombines TRBV2 with TRBJ2-1; D remains ambiguous. CDR3 size: 12 residues. Per germline, CDR1 SNHLY and CDR2 FYNNEI. CDR3 nucleotide sequence: TGTGCCAGCATTGACTCCCACAATGAGCAGTTCTTC. Translation: CASIDSHNEQFF.

This clone was counted between two and nine times. V usage is TRBV3-1 (or the pseudogene TRBV3-2) and J usage is TRBJ2-7, with TRBD1 identical over 11 bases. The CDR3 has 18 residues. The germline CDR1 and CDR2 sequences are LGHDT and YNNKEL (reference sequence). V lost 1 base to trimming and J lost 1 base; unmatched junction nucleotides: 9. The DNA for the CDR3 is TGTGCCAGCAGCCAAGCCCTACCCGGGACAGGGGGTTCCTACGAGCAGTACTTC. The encoded protein is CASSQALPGTGGSYEQYF.

The CDR3 coding sequence is TGTGCCAGCAGTCCCGGACAGGCTTGGGACGGCTACACCTTC. This encodes CASSPGQAWDGYTF. V is TRBV6-2 or TRBV6-3 and J is TRBJ1-2; 7 nucleotides agree with TRBD1. The junction had 11 bases not matched to a gene; V was cut back by 5 bases and J by 8 bases. CDR1 is MNHEY, CDR2 SVGEGT, per germline. The CDR3 runs to 14 residues.

The genes are TRBV19 and TRBJ1-1; TRBD1 aligns across 7 bases. Germline V lookup: CDR1 LNHDA, CDR2 SQIVND (reference sequence). The CDR3 loop spans 15 amino acids. V gave up 6 bases and J gave up 1 base; unmatched junction bases: 8. In DNA, the CDR3 is TGTGCCAGTAGAATGGGACAGAGCCAGAACACTGAAGCTTTCTTT. Its translation is CASRMGQSQNTEAFF.

This clone turned up a few times. The chain employs TRBV27 and TRBJ1-2, with D perhaps TRBD1 (6 bases). V was pared by 8 bases and J by 6 bases, with 19 bases between. The CDR3 totals 14 residues. CDR1 is MNHEY, CDR2 SMNVEV, per germline (reference sequence). The CDR3 reads CASGQQGPENGYTF. The DNA for the CDR3 is TGTGCCAGCGGTCAACAGGGACCTGAAAATGGCTACACCTTC.

The table lists this clone with a count of one. The same CDR3 can be traced to other DNA sequences in this sample. The rearrangement uses TRBV15 and TRBJ2-7, with a tentative D call TRBD1 (5 bases). The germline V gene encodes CDR1 LNHNV and CDR2 YYDKDF (reference sequence). The CDR3 consists of 13 residues. V was pared by 0 bases and J by 4 bases, with 7 bases between. The CDR3 DNA reads as TGTGCCACCAGCAGAGATAGGGGATACGAGCAGTACTTC. This codes for CATSRDRGYEQYF.

The V gene is TRBV5-5, the J gene TRBJ2-3; weak D call: TRBD2 (6 bases). The CDR3 spans 14 residues. The V gene's germline CDR1 is SGHKS and CDR2 YYEKEE (reference sequence). Trimming removed 2 bases from V and 3 bases from J, with 10 bases in between. For the CDR3, the DNA is TGTGCCAGCAGCTTTGGAGGGCATACAGATACGCAGTATTTT. It translates to CASSFGGHTDTQYF. The full variable domain, in which reference TRBV5-5 and TRBJ2-3 provide the parts outside the CDR3, is DAGVTQSPTHLIKTRGQQVTLRCSPISGHKSVSWYQQVLGQGPQFIFQYYEKEERGRGNFPDRFSARQFPNYSSELNVNALLLGDSALYLCASSFGGHTDTQYFGPGTRLTVL.

About this clone itself: This sequence may be a read error, since a much larger clone differs from it by one base. The rearrangement links TRBV7-9 to TRBJ2-2, with D uncertain. Trimming stripped 5 bases from V and 4 bases from J, with 8 bases between. This CDR3 region has 13 residues. The germline V gene encodes CDR1 SEHNR and CDR2 FQNEAQ (reference sequence). CDR3 nucleotides: TGTGCCAGCAGCCCTTCTAGCACCGGGGAGCTGTTTTTT. It is translated as CASSPSSTGELFF.

The J gene is TRBJ2-5, the V gene TRBV19, with 7 nucleotides matching TRBD2. Germline CDR1 LNHDA, CDR2 SQIVND (reference sequence). J gave up 7 bases and V 3 bases, and 20 bases lay outside the gene matches. This CDR3 region has 18 residues. The CDR3 region is CASSIGGLSGMPIGTQYF. CDR3 bases: TGTGCCAGTAGTATCGGAGGGTTAAGCGGGATGCCCATCGGGACCCAGTACTTC. The whole variable domain, filled in from reference TRBV19 and TRBJ2-5, reads DGGITQSPKYLFRKEGQNVTLSCEQNLNHDAMYWYRQDPGQGLRLIYYSQIVNDFQKGDIAEGYSVSREKKESFPLTVTSAQKNPTAFYLCASSIGGLSGMPIGTQYFGPGTRLLVL.

The CDR3 loop reads CASSAGTADYNEQFF. In nucleotides, the CDR3 is TGTGCCAGCAGTGCCGGGACAGCGGATTACAATGAGCAGTTCTTC. The chain employs TRBV2 and TRBJ2-1; 7 nucleotides match TRBD1. V shed 4 bases and J 4 bases; nucleotides not matched to a gene: 7. This CDR3 has 15 residues. Germline CDR1 SNHLY, CDR2 FYNNEI.

The rearrangement uses TRBV28 and TRBJ1-2; D remains unclear. V lost 1 base and J lost 6, with 3 bases in between. From germline, CDR1 is MDHEN and CDR2 SYDVKM. CDR3 length: 11 amino acids. CDR3 DNA sequence: TGTGCCAGCAGTTTATCCGATGGCTACACCTTC. Translating it yields CASSLSDGYTF.

This chain connects TRBV4-3 to TRBJ2-2; TRBD2 matches 11 bases. This CDR3 region has 16 residues. The V gene's germline CDR1 is LGHNA and CDR2 YSLEER. With 0 bases clipped from V and 4 bases from J, the junction kept 1 base outside the gene matches. As DNA, the CDR3 is TGCGCCAGCAGCCAAGAGGGACTAGCGGTCACCGGGGAGCTGTTTTTT. This encodes CASSQEGLAVTGELFF.

The chain carries TRBV7-2 and TRBJ1-2; D is unclear. Trimming removed 5 bases at V and 8 bases at J, with 18 bases between. The CDR3 loop spans 14 amino acids. Per germline, CDR1 SGHTA and CDR2 FQGNSA. CDR3 region: CASSPYPREVGYTF. The DNA for the CDR3 is TGTGCCAGCAGCCCCTACCCGAGGGAGGTGGGCTACACCTTC.

This chain uses TRBV10-3 with TRBJ2-7; TRBD1 matches at 7 bases. Germline CDR1 and CDR2: ENHRY and SYGVKD. V was clipped by 4 bases and J by 3 bases; unmatched bases: 6. The CDR3 has 14 amino acids. The CDR3 loop is CAISGTGAFYEQYF. Written as DNA, the CDR3 is TGTGCCATCAGTGGGACAGGAGCTTTCTACGAGCAGTACTTC.

The chain recombines TRBV5-4 with TRBJ2-3; D unclear. CDR3 length equals 13 residues. The V end lost 4 bases, the J end lost 5 bases, and 11 bases lay between the germline ends. Germline assignment: CDR1 SGHNT and CDR2 YYREEE (reference sequence). In DNA form, the CDR3 reads TGTGCCAGCAGCAGCAGGCCCCTAGATACGCAGTATTTT. Protein sequence: CASSSRPLDTQYF. Full variable domain (remainder filled in from reference TRBV5-4 and TRBJ2-3): ETGVTQSPTHLIKTRGQQVTLRCSSQSGHNTVSWYQQALGQGPQFIFQYYREEENGRGNFPPRFSGLQFPNYSSELNVNALELDDSALYLCASSSRPLDTQYFGPGTRLTVL.

V and J are TRBV19 and TRBJ1-5; tentatively, D is TRBD1 (5 bases). Trimming took 3 bases from V and 0 from J, leaving 12 bases between them. The CDR3 runs to 16 residues. Per germline, CDR1 LNHDA and CDR2 SQIVND (reference sequence). The CDR3 spells CASSISPQGSNQPQHF. CDR3 in DNA: TGTGCCAGTAGTATTTCACCTCAGGGTAGCAATCAGCCCCAGCATTTT.

The gene calls are TRBV18 and TRBJ2-2, with a possible D match to TRBD2 (6 bases). In germline, CDR1 is KGHSH, CDR2 LQKENI. The germline V and J ends were trimmed by 4 bases and 4 bases, with 10 bases remaining between them. The CDR3 sequence is 14 residues long. The CDR3 here is CASSRSGGTGELFF. As DNA, the CDR3 is TGTGCCAGCTCACGGTCCGGGGGCACCGGGGAGCTGTTTTTT.

The J gene is TRBJ1-1, the V gene TRBV2; TRBD1 agrees at 8 bases. Germline CDR1 reads SNHLY; CDR2 reads FYNNEI. V shed 6 bases, J shed 0 bases, and the junction held 6 bases outside the gene matches. The CDR3 sequence is 15 residues long. The CDR3 here is CASRTDRVVNTEAFF. The DNA of the CDR3 is TGTGCCAGCAGGACGGACAGGGTAGTGAACACTGAAGCTTTCTTT.

The V gene is TRBV6-2 or TRBV6-3, the J gene TRBJ2-5, with a tentative D call TRBD2 (6 bases). Germline V lookup: CDR1 MNHEY, CDR2 SVGEGT. The CDR3 sequence is 14 residues long. Trimming left V 4 bases short and J 5 bases short, with 14 bases between. This CDR3 reads CASSSGLSWETQYF. CDR3 nucleotide sequence: TGTGCCAGCAGTTCGGGACTCTCTTGGGAGACCCAGTACTTC.

This chain joins TRBV6-5 and TRBJ1-2; TRBD1 might be the D (6 bases). Trimming pared 7 bases from V and 0 bases from J, leaving 15 bases between. The CDR3 is 15 residues long. CDR1 MNHEY and CDR2 SVGAGI come from the germline V gene. This chain's CDR3 is CASISQGSANYGYTF. In nucleotides, the CDR3 is TGTGCCAGCATCTCACAGGGCTCAGCTAACTATGGCTACACCTTC.

The J gene is TRBJ2-1, the V gene TRBV9; perhaps TRBD1 as D (6 bases). CDR1 SGDLS and CDR2 YYNGEE come from the germline V gene. The CDR3 contains 17 residues. With 4 bases removed from V and 3 bases from J, the gap between germline ends came to 20 bases. Here the CDR3 DNA reads TGTGCCAGCAGCCCCCCTAACTCCAGGGGCCACTACAATGAGCAGTTCTTC. Its protein product is CASSPPNSRGHYNEQFF.

V usage is TRBV11-3 and J usage is TRBJ1-6; 7 nucleotides agree with TRBD1. CDR1 is SGHNT and CDR2 is YENEEA in the germline V gene. V was pared by 7 bases and J by 8 bases, with 20 bases of the junction left unmatched. The CDR3 loop spans 18 amino acids. In nucleotides, the CDR3 is TGTGCCAGCACTAATCCCCCCGTGACAGGGCCCGGGGATTCACCCCTCCACTTT. It specifies CASTNPPVTGPGDSPLHF.